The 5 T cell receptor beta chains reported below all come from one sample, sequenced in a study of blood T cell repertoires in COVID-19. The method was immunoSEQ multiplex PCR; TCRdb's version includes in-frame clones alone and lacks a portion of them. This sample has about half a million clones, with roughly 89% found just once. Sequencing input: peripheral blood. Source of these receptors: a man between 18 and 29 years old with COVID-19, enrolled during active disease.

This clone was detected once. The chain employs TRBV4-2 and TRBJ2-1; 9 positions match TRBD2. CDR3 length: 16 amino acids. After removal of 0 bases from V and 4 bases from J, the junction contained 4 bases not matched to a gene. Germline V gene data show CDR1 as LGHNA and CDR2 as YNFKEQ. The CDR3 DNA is TGTGCCAGCAGCCAAGACCTAGCGGGATATTACAATGAGCAGTTCTTC. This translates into CASSQDLAGYYNEQFF.

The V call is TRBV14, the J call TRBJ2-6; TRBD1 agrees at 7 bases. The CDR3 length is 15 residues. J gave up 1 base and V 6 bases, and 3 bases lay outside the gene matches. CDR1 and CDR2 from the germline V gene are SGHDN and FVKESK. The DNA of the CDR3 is TGTGCCAGCAGTAACAGGGGTTCTGGGGCCAACGTCCTGACTTTC. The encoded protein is CASSNRGSGANVLTF.

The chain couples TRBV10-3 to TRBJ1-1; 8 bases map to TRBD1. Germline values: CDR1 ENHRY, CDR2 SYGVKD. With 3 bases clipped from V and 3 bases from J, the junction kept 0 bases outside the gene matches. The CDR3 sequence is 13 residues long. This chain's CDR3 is CAISDRGHTEAFF. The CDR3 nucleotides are TGTGCCATCAGTGACAGGGGGCACACTGAAGCTTTCTTT.

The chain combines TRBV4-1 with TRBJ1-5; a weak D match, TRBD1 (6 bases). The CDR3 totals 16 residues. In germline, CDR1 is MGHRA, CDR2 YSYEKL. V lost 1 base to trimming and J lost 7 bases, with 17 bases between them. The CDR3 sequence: CASSQVVRGRGQPQHF. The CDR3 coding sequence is TGCGCCAGCAGCCAAGTCGTCAGGGGCAGAGGGCAGCCCCAGCATTTT.

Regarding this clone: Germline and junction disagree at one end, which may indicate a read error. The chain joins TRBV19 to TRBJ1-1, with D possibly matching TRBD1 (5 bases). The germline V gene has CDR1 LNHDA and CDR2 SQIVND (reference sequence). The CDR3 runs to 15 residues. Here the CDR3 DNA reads TGTGCCAGCAGTACGACAACTTCGGGGGACACTGAAGCTTTCTTT. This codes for CASSTTTSGDTEAFF.